This T cell receptor beta chain is from a study of human T cells and chemical hapten exposure. Comments on this clonotype: Its antigen remains unidentified. This may come from a read error, since a much larger clone is one base off.

MiXCR, run by TCRdb on the RACE reads, gives a single entry per CDR3 protein. The table includes 350,000 to 450,000 distinct CDR3 sequences, roughly 5% detected once. As for time point: pre-sensitization, week 0. As to treatment: therapeutic diphenylcyclopropenone sensitization with weekly scalp DPC. Study-level points and caveats: The study found that PT1 expanded TCR counts correlated positively with patch test score. In comparison with controls, expanded TCRs gave rise to a significantly larger number of large CDR3 similarity clusters.

The clonotype originates from a woman aged 50 to 60 with alopecia areata. Some clones in this sample may be carry-over from other donors' samples. The material was whole blood, obtained in connection with sensitization to the hapten diphenylcyclopropenone (DPC).

In DNA form, the CDR3 reads TGCTGCTTCCGACTGGGGACGAACACTGAAGCTTTCTTT. It yields the protein CCFRLGTNTEAFF. This chain links TRBV29-1 with TRBJ1-1, with D possibly matching TRBD1 (5 bases). This CDR3 contains 13 residues. CDR1 and CDR2 from the germline V gene are SQVTM and ANQGSEA.